This T cell receptor (beta chain) was recorded in a study of shared clonotypes between healthy human individuals. Study in general: Researchers drew samples from a couple of women and a few men aged 18 to 49. Study outcomes and limitations: Clonotypes not shared had lower generation probabilities than those common to all four donors. Around 5% of naive CD4 clonotypes were shared across several donors.

CD4+ cell separation produced CD45RA+ naive and CD45RA-negative memory subsets. About this clone: Its antigen is unknown.

The assay was immunoSEQ multiplex PCR, and TCRdb's table has in-frame clones only and misses some. The data show 150,000 to 200,000 clones, 65% to 70% seen once. The length of the CDR3 is 17 residues. V was shortened by 0 bases and J by 6 bases, with 18 bases between the two germline ends. CDR1 KGHSH and CDR2 LQKENI come from the germline V gene. J is TRBJ2-1 and V is TRBV18, with TRBD2 as a possible D gene (6 bases). The source is a young man in good health. Sequenced sample: memory CD4+ T cells sorted from blood. Subset here: CD45RA-negative fraction. The DNA of the CDR3 is TGTGCCAGCTCACCACCCCCGTCTAGCGAGAGGATCAATGAGCAGTTCTTC. This encodes CASSPPPSSERINEQFF.